These T cell receptor beta chains were read from a single sample in a study of T cell changes during pregnancy in multiple sclerosis. The data were produced by immunoSEQ multiplex PCR, yet TCRdb's version contains in-frame clones alone and is incomplete. This table has about 57,000 clones, around 93% appearing once. Material: peripheral blood, obtained after pregnancy. Source of these receptors: a female donor with multiple sclerosis, enrolled in a pregnancy study. CDR3s include the opening cysteine and the closing phenylalanine or tryptophan. D genes are given only for firm matches. Clone size is not always given. Where it is, it says once, few, many or a class for expanded clones.

-	TRBJ1-1	TRBD1	TRBV5-1	CASSDRGQGVHTEAFF	TGCGCCAGCAGCGACCGAGGCCAGGGGGTTCACACTGAAGCTTTCTTT
few	TRBJ1-2	TRBD1	TRBV5-1	CASSLEGQGARGYTF	TGCGCCAGCAGCTTGGAGGGACAGGGGGCGCGGGGCTACACCTTC
few	TRBJ1-1	-	TRBV29-1	CSVAPGIEAFF	TGCAGCGTTGCCCCGGGTATTGAAGCTTTCTTT
-	TRBJ2-3	TRBD2	TRBV9	CASSVAAGAVTDTQYF	TGTGCCAGCAGCGTAGCAGCGGGAGCTGTCACAGATACGCAGTATTTT
-	TRBJ2-5	-	TRBV7-9	CASSGDYQETQYF	TGTGCCAGCAGCGGGGACTACCAAGAGACCCAGTACTTC
-	TRBJ2-1	TRBD2	TRBV29-1	CSVARGLAGFYEQFF	TGCAGCGTTGCCCGGGGACTAGCGGGATTTTATGAGCAGTTCTTC
-	TRBJ2-7	TRBD2	TRBV5-1	CASSSGTSGSGYGYEQYF	TGCGCCAGCAGCTCCGGGACTAGCGGGAGTGGGTACGGCTACGAGCAGTACTTC
-	TRBJ2-3	TRBD2	TRBV9	CASSGGLAGNTDTQYF	TGTGCCAGCAGCGGTGGGCTAGCGGGGAACACAGATACGCAGTATTTT
-	TRBJ2-7	-	TRBV10-3	CAISYDSYEQYF	TGTGCCATCAGTTATGACAGCTACGAGCAGTACTTC
once	TRBJ2-5	TRBD1	TRBV27	CASRSVGTGRQETQYF	TGTGCCAGCAGATCGGTCGGGACAGGGCGACAAGAGACCCAGTACTTC
-	TRBJ1-2	-	TRBV28	CASSLDREYGYTF	TGTGCCAGCAGTTTAGACAGAGAATATGGCTACACCTTC
-	TRBJ2-1	TRBD2	TRBV18	CASSRRTSEPYNEQFF	TGTGCCAGCTCACGAAGGACTAGCGAGCCCTACAATGAGCAGTTCTTC
-	TRBJ2-7	TRBD2	TRBV10-3	CAISSRGTSGPYEQYF	TGTGCCATCAGCTCCCGAGGGACTAGCGGACCCTACGAGCAGTACTTC
-	TRBJ1-2	TRBD1	TRBV10-1	CASKHRDRANYGYTF	TGCGCCAGCAAACACCGGGACAGGGCTAACTATGGCTACACCTTC
-	TRBJ1-2	-	TRBV7-9	CASSFDSGSYTF	TGTGCCAGCAGCTTCGACAGCGGGAGCTACACCTTC
-	TRBJ2-2	TRBD2	TRBV5-1	CASSLVGLAGLGELFF	TGCGCCAGCAGCTTGGTGGGACTAGCGGGACTCGGGGAGCTGTTTTTT
-	TRBJ2-3	TRBD2	TRBV27	CASSFLTSGSTDTQYF	TGTGCCAGCAGTTTTCTTACTAGCGGGAGCACCGATACGCAGTATTTT
once	TRBJ1-5	TRBD1	TRBV18	CASSDRDNQPQHF	TGTGCCAGCTCGGACAGGGACAATCAGCCCCAGCATTTT
-	TRBJ1-4	-	TRBV4-1	CASSQGGDEKLFF	TGCGCCAGCAGCCAAGGCGGAGATGAAAAACTGTTTTTT
-	TRBJ2-7	-	TRBV5-6	CASSLTGDYEQYF	TGTGCCAGCAGCTTGACGGGGGACTACGAGCAGTACTTC
once	TRBJ2-1	-	TRBV10-3	CAISQAGSYNEQFF	TGTGCCATCAGCCAAGCAGGGTCCTACAATGAGCAGTTCTTC
few	TRBJ1-2	TRBD1	TRBV7-6	CASSPRQGTEPYGYTF	TGTGCCAGCAGCCCCCGACAGGGAACTGAACCCTATGGCTACACCTTC
-	TRBJ2-4	TRBD2	TRBV27	CASSFSSGGNIQYF	TGTGCCAGCAGTTTTTCTAGCGGGGGAAACATTCAGTACTTC
-	TRBJ2-1	-	TRBV11-3	CASLGPGTGNEQFF	TGTGCCAGCCTCGGGCCAGGGACTGGCAATGAGCAGTTCTTC
-	TRBJ2-7	-	TRBV5-5	CASSLAVGQHYEQYF	TGTGCCAGCAGCTTGGCGGTTGGACAGCACTACGAGCAGTACTTC
once	TRBJ1-2	-	TRBV6-5	CASSFTVFQSYGYTF	TGTGCCAGCAGTTTTACAGTTTTCCAGTCCTATGGCTACACCTTC
-	TRBJ2-3	TRBD2	TRBV9	CASAGTSGDTQYF	TGTGCCAGCGCCGGGACTAGCGGAGATACGCAGTATTTT
-	TRBJ2-5	-	TRBV19	CASSISGGAFQETQYF	TGTGCCAGTAGTATTAGTGGGGGGGCCTTCCAAGAGACCCAGTACTTC
-	TRBJ2-3	TRBD1	TRBV27	CASSHNRGWSDTQYF	TGTGCCAGCAGCCACAACAGGGGGTGGTCAGATACGCAGTATTTT
-	TRBJ2-5	-	TRBV28	CASSFTGTGETQYF	TGTGCCAGCAGTTTTACAGGGACCGGAGAGACCCAGTACTTC
few	TRBJ2-3	-	TRBV28	CASSLLQGTDTQYF	TGTGCCAGCAGTTTACTACAGGGCACAGATACGCAGTATTTT
-	TRBJ2-7	TRBD1	TRBV12-5	CASRPTGGSYEQYF	TGTGCTAGTAGACCGACAGGGGGTAGTTACGAGCAGTACTTC
-	TRBJ2-1	TRBD1	TRBV5-1	CASSFGTGFNEQFF	TGCGCCAGCAGCTTCGGGACAGGCTTCAATGAGCAGTTCTTC
-	TRBJ2-7	-	TRBV19	CASSFGQEQYF	TGTGCCAGTAGTTTCGGACAGGAGCAGTACTTC
-	TRBJ2-3	TRBD2	TRBV28	CGIGTSGNSDTQYF	TGTGGGATCGGGACTAGCGGGAATTCAGATACGCAGTATTTT
-	TRBJ2-1	TRBD2	TRBV15	CATSREKLSGGGYNEQFF	TGTGCCACCAGCAGAGAAAAGTTATCGGGCGGGGGTTACAATGAGCAGTTCTTC
-	TRBJ2-1	-	TRBV6-1	CASSASGYNEQFF	TGTGCCAGCAGTGCGAGCGGATACAATGAGCAGTTCTTC